These 8 T cell receptor beta chains were all obtained from the same sample, sequenced in a study of tumor and adjacent non-tumor tissue in lung cancer. Three rounds of nested PCR, following a modified ARM-PCR protocol, produced the TCRbeta library. TCRdb passed the multiplex PCR reads through MiXCR, listing each CDR3 protein once. The table lists tens of thousands of distinct CDR3 sequences, 55% to 75% of them singletons, with 20% to 25% in the top ten. This sample's RNA came from whole unsorted tissue. Sequenced material: lung tumor tissue. These receptor sequences come from a man aged 50-59 years with non-small cell lung cancer.

About this clonotype itself: A much larger clone sits a single nucleotide away, making a read error possible. The chain links TRBV28 to TRBJ2-7; D might be TRBD1 (5 bases). This CDR3 has 14 amino acids. The germline V gene encodes CDR1 MDHEN and CDR2 SYDVKM. Here the CDR3 DNA reads TGTGCCGGCAGTTACTCAGGGAAAGGCTACGAGCAGTACTTC. It translates to CAGSYSGKGYEQYF. The variable domain in full, with the rest retrieved from reference TRBV28 and TRBJ2-7, is DVKVTQSSRYLVKRTGEKVFLECVQDMDHENMFWYRQDPGLGLRLIYFSYDVKMKEKGDIPEGYSVSREKKERFSLILESASTNQTSMYLCAGSYSGKGYEQYFGPGTRLTVT.

This clonotype was seen at least ten times. The genes are TRBV29-1 and TRBJ1-4; D is ambiguous. V lost 5 bases to trimming and J lost 7 bases, with 8 bases between them. This CDR3 is 11 amino acids long. Germline lookup yields CDR1 SQVTM and CDR2 ANQGSEA. CDR3 bases: TGCAGCGTTCGGGTTGCTGAAAAACTGTTTTTT. Translation: CSVRVAEKLFF.

This clonotype was counted many times. The chain carries TRBV5-5 and TRBJ2-1; 10 bases map to TRBD1. Germline V CDR1 and CDR2: SGHKS, YYEKEE (reference sequence). CDR3 size: 15 residues. V trimming: 1 base; J trimming: 7 bases; junction bases outside the gene matches: 5. CDR3 protein: CASSLSGTGDNEQFF. DNA of the CDR3: TGTGCCAGCAGCTTGTCCGGGACAGGGGATAATGAGCAGTTCTTC.

This clonotype has ten or more counts. The CDR3 DNA sequence: TGCAGCGTTGAGAAAGCGGGAGGACCCTACAATGAGCAGTTCTTC. Amino acids: CSVEKAGGPYNEQFF. The chain employs TRBV29-1 and TRBJ2-1, with 9 bases fitting TRBD2. Germline values: CDR1 SQVTM, CDR2 ANQGSEA. CDR3 length: 15 amino acids. Trimming at V came to 3 bases and at J to 2 bases, leaving 5 bases not matched to a gene.

As regards this clonotype: The conserved phenylalanine or tryptophan normally closing the CDR3 is absent here, so this likely arose from a read error. This chain joins TRBV24-1 and TRBJ2-3; unclear D gene. The CDR3 has 13 amino acids. CDR1 is KGHDR, CDR2 SFDVKD, per germline. CDR3 sequence reads: CATSGRSTDTQYS. CDR3 DNA: TGCGCCACCAGTGGTCGGAGCACAGATACGCAGTATTCT.

About this clonotype itself: One base away lies a much larger clone, so this may be a sequencing read error. The genes are TRBV6-2 or TRBV6-3 and TRBJ1-2; 7 positions agree with TRBD1. Germline CDR1 and CDR2: MNHEY and SVGEGT. There are 15 residues in the CDR3. CDR3 sequence: CAGRASLGTVHGYTF. DNA of the CDR3: TGTGCCGGCAGAGCATCCCTAGGGACAGTCCATGGCTACACCTTC.

This clonotype has at least ten counts. In DNA, the CDR3 is TGTGCCAGCAGCCAAGATGGGCCAAGACTAGACGGCGAGCAGTACTTC. Translated: CASSQDGPRLDGEQYF. The chain joins TRBV4-2 to TRBJ2-7; D perhaps matches TRBD2 (6 bases). This CDR3 has 16 amino acids. V dropped 0 bases and J dropped 6 bases, with 18 bases sitting between them. CDR1 and CDR2 from the germline V gene are LGHNA and YNFKEQ.

Notes on this clonotype: The junction departs from the called germline gene at one end, perhaps through a read error. This chain uses TRBV4-2 with TRBJ2-1; 7 bases match TRBD2. The CDR3 runs to 17 residues. Germline V gene data show CDR1 as LGHNA and CDR2 as YNFKEQ. The CDR3 region has the DNA TGTGCCAGCAGCCAAGATACGGGCGGGGGTAGGAACAATGATCAGTTCTTC. Its translation is CASSQDTGGGRNNDQFF.